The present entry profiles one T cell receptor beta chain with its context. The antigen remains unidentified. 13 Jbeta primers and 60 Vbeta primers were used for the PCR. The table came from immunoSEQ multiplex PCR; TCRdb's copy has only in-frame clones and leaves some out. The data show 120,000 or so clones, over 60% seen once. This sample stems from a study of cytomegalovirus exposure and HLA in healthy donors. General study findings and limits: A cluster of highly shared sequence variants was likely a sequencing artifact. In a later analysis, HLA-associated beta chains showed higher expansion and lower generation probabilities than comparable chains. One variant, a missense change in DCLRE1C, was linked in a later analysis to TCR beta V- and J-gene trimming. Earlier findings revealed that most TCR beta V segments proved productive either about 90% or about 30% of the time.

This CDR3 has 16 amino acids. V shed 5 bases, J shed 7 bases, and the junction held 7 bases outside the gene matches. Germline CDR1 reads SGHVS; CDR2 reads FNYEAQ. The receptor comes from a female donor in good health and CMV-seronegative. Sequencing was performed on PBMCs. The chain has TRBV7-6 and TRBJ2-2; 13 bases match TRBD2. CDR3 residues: CASSTGLAGLVGELFF. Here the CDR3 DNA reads TGTGCCAGCAGCACGGGACTAGCGGGGTTGGTCGGGGAGCTGTTTTTT.